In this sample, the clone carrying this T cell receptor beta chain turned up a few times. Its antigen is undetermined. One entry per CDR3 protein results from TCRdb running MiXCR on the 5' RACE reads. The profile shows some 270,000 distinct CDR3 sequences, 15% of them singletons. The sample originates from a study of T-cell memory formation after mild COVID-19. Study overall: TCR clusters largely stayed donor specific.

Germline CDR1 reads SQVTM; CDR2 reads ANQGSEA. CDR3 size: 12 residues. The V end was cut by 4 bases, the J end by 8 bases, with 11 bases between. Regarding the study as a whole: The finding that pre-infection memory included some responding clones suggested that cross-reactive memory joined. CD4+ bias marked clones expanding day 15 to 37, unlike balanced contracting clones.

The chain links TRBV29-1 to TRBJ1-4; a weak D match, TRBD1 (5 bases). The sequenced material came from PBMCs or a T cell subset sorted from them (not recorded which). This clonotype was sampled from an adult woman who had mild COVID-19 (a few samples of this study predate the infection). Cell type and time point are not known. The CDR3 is CSVGGGREKLFF. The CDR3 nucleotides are TGCAGCGTTGGGGGGGGGAGAGAAAAACTGTTTTTT.